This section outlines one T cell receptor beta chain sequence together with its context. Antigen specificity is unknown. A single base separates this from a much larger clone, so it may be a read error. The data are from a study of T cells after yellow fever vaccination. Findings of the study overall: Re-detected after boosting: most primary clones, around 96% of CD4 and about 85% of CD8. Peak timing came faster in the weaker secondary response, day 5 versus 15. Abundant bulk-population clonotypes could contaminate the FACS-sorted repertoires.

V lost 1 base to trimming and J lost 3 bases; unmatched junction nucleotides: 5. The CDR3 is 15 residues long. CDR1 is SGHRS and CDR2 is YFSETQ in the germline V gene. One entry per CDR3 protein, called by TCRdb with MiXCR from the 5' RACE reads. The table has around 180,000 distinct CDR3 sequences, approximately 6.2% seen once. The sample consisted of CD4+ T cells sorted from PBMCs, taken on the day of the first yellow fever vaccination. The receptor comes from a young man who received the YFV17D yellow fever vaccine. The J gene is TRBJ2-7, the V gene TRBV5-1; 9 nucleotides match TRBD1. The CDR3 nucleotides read TGCGCCAGCAGCTTGAGGGACAGGGCAATCTACGAGCAGTACTTC. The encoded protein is CASSLRDRAIYEQYF.